The 6 T cell receptor beta chains listed next were all sequenced from one sample in a study of blood T cells in healthy people across ages. Next came a second PCR, run for about 7 to 12 cycles, which used a sample-barcoded 5' primer along with a J-beta primer mix. TCRdb ran MiXCR on the 5' RACE reads and lists one entry per CDR3 protein. In the table there are about 680,000 distinct CDR3 sequences, 49% of which are singletons. The sample taken for sequencing was blood. The receptors shown here come from a woman between 55 and 75 years old in good health.

The rearrangement joins TRBV29-1 to TRBJ1-2, with no clear D. The CDR3 is made up of 16 amino acids. Trimming stripped 4 bases from V and 0 bases from J, with 18 bases between. The germline CDR1 and CDR2 sequences are SQVTM and ANQGSEA. CDR3 amino acids: CSVAGPLKTSNYGYTF. The CDR3 bases are TGCAGCGTTGCCGGGCCCCTAAAGACTTCTAACTATGGCTACACCTTC.

The CDR3 is CASSGTTLSEAFF. CDR3 sequence (DNA): TGTGCCAGCAGCGGGACAACTTTATCTGAAGCTTTCTTT. J is TRBJ1-1 and V is TRBV12-3 or TRBV12-4; tentatively, D is TRBD1 (6 bases). The CDR3 totals 13 residues. Trimming cost V 6 bases and J 6 bases, with 14 bases left between them.

This clonotype has more than one count but fewer than ten. The V gene is TRBV27, the J gene TRBJ2-5, with 7 bases matching TRBD1. The CDR3 extends over 13 amino acids. The V segment lost 6 bases and the J segment 5 bases; nucleotides outside the gene matches: 6. The germline gives CDR1 MNHEY, CDR2 SMNVEV (reference sequence). The CDR3 bases are TGTGCCAGCAGGCAACAGGGGTCCGAGACCCAGTACTTC. Its translation is CASRQQGSETQYF.

The J gene is TRBJ2-1, the V gene TRBV5-1; a possible D gene is TRBD2 (5 bases). Trimming shortened V by 4 bases and J by 14 bases, and 19 bases separated the two germline ends. The CDR3 contains 13 residues. Germline lookup yields CDR1 SGHRS and CDR2 YFSETQ. The CDR3 region is CASSPLGADGEFF. In nucleotides, the CDR3 is TGCGCCAGCAGCCCCCTTGGAGCGGATGGTGAGTTCTTC. Looking up the rest from reference TRBV5-1 and TRBJ2-1 gives the full variable domain: KAGVTQTPRYLIKTRGQQVTLSCSPISGHRSVSWYQQTPGQGLQFLFEYFSETQRNKGNFPGRFSGRQFSNSRSEMNVSTLELGDSALYLCASSPLGADGEFFGPGTRLTVL.

Concerning this clonotype itself: With a much larger clone just one base away, this may be a read error. The chain links TRBV3-1 to TRBJ2-7; no clear D. Germline CDR1 LGHDT, CDR2 YNNKEL (reference sequence). V was shortened by 4 bases and J by 5 bases, with 12 bases between the two germline ends. This CDR3 is 13 amino acids long. The CDR3 DNA sequence: TGTGCCAGCAGCCGACCTACGGGCGACGAGCAGTACTTC. Protein sequence: CASSRPTGDEQYF.

The V and J genes are TRBV20-1 and TRBJ2-1, with 10 bases matching TRBD2. The CDR3 is 16 amino acids. Trimming removed 3 bases from V and 10 bases from J; junction bases left unmatched: 15. CDR1 is DFQATT and CDR2 is SNEGSKA in the germline V gene (reference sequence). The CDR3 loop is CSASIAGGRALGEQFF. The CDR3 nucleotides are TGCAGTGCTAGCATAGCGGGAGGTCGGGCCCTCGGGGAGCAGTTCTTC.